These T cell receptor beta chains were read from a single sample in a study of cytomegalovirus exposure and HLA in healthy donors. This table comes from immunoSEQ multiplex PCR, and its TCRdb copy is limited to in-frame clones, with some not included. Of 200,000 to 250,000 clones in the sample, roughly 83% were seen once. The specimen sequenced was PBMCs. Receptor source: a woman under 30 in good health and CMV-seronegative. The CDR3 runs from the conserved cysteine through the conserved F or W. D genes are given only for firm matches. Clone size is shown for a subset of rows, as once, few, many or a class of expanded clone.

abundance	v_gene	j_gene	d_gene	CDR3nt	CDR3aa
once	TRBV5-1	TRBJ2-7	TRBD2	TGCGCCAGCAGCTTGACTCCTAGCGGGAGCCCCGAGCAGTACTTC	CASSLTPSGSPEQYF
-	TRBV10-3	TRBJ2-2	TRBD1	TGTGCCATCAGATCGACAGGGCTGGGCGGGGAGCTGTTTTTT	CAIRSTGLGGELFF
once	TRBV4-1	TRBJ2-1	TRBD2	TGCGCCAGCAGCCAGCCAATTAGCGGGATCTACAATGAGCAGTTCTTC	CASSQPISGIYNEQFF
-	TRBV5-8	TRBJ2-7	-	TGTGCCAGCAGCGAGAGGTACGAGCAGTACTTC	CASSERYEQYF
-	TRBV28	TRBJ2-7	-	TGTGCCAGCAGGGGTCGGAGGGTTGAGCAGTACTTC	CASRGRRVEQYF
-	TRBV15	TRBJ2-3	-	TGTGCCACCAGCAGAGATGGTGGGACCACAGATACGCAGTATTTT	CATSRDGGTTDTQYF
-	TRBV18	TRBJ1-1	-	TGTGCCAGCTCACCAGGGTTAATGAACACTGAAGCTTTCTTT	CASSPGLMNTEAFF
few	TRBV2	TRBJ2-7	-	TGTGCCAGCAGGGCAGCCTACGAGCAGTACTTC	CASRAAYEQYF
few	TRBV6-5	TRBJ2-1	TRBD2	TGTGCCAGCAGCCGGACTAGCGGGAGAAATGAGCAGTTCTTC	CASSRTSGRNEQFF
-	TRBV6-1	TRBJ2-1	-	TGTGCCAGCAGTGATAGATCAGAAACCCGCACGTTCTTC	CASSDRSETRTFF
-	TRBV5-6	TRBJ1-6	-	TGTGCCAGCAGCTTCGGGGCCTATAATTCACCCCTCCACTTT	CASSFGAYNSPLHF
-	TRBV9	TRBJ1-4	-	TGTGCCAGCAGCGGGACATTCCCTGAAAAACTGTTTTTT	CASSGTFPEKLFF
-	TRBV27	TRBJ1-1	TRBD1	TGTGCCAGCAGTTTATCGACAGGGAGGGTGAACACTGAAGCTTTCTTT	CASSLSTGRVNTEAFF
-	TRBV11-2	TRBJ1-1	-	TGTGCCAGCACGCTGATGGACAGCTACACTGAAGCTTTCTTT	CASTLMDSYTEAFF
-	TRBV4-1	TRBJ2-7	-	TGCGCCAGCAGCCAAACGGGACCCTTGGCCACCTACGAGCAGTACTTC	CASSQTGPLATYEQYF
few	TRBV5-1	TRBJ1-5	-	TGCGCCAGCAGCTTGGCGGGGGATAGCAATCAGCCCCAGCATTTT	CASSLAGDSNQPQHF
once	TRBV6-5	TRBJ2-2	-	TGTGCCAGCAGCTGGGGGGCCCAAGCCACCGGGGAGCTGTTTTTT	CASSWGAQATGELFF
few	TRBV5-1	TRBJ1-2	-	TGCGCCAGCAGCTTGGGACAACGCTATGGCTACACCTTC	CASSLGQRYGYTF
-	TRBV7-9	TRBJ2-3	-	TGTGCCAGCAGCTTACGACGAAACGTCCAAGGCACAGATACGCAGTATTTT	CASSLRRNVQGTDTQYF
-	TRBV7-2	TRBJ2-1	TRBD1	TGTGCCAGCAGCTCCGGGACAGCCTTATACAATGAGCAGTTCTTC	CASSSGTALYNEQFF
-	TRBV18	TRBJ1-2	TRBD1	TGTGCCAGCTACAAGGGACAGGGGAATGGCTACACCTTC	CASYKGQGNGYTF
-	TRBV6-1	TRBJ2-7	TRBD1	TGTGCCAGCAGTGGACAGGGGGGTCCCTACGAGCAGTACTTC	CASSGQGGPYEQYF
-	TRBV4-2	TRBJ1-1	-	TGTGCCAGCAGCCCCGTCACCGACAGACCGAACACTGAAGCTTTCTTT	CASSPVTDRPNTEAFF
-	TRBV7-8	TRBJ2-7	-	TGTGCCAGCGGGGTCGGGGCGGTCGAGCAGTACTTC	CASGVGAVEQYF
-	TRBV28	TRBJ1-5	-	TGTGCCAGCAGTGAAACTCAGGGGAACAATCAGCCCCAGCATTTT	CASSETQGNNQPQHF
-	TRBV7-9	TRBJ2-1	-	TGTGCCAGCAGCTTATACACGGGGGCCCCGTTCTTC	CASSLYTGAPFF
few	TRBV5-5	TRBJ2-1	TRBD2	TGTGCCAGCAGCTCCAGGTTGGCTAGCGGGAGTAGCAATGAGCAGTTCTTC	CASSSRLASGSSNEQFF
-	TRBV5-4	TRBJ1-5	-	TGTGCCAGCAGCTCGACAGGTTCCAATCAGCCCCAGCATTTT	CASSSTGSNQPQHF
-	TRBV27	TRBJ2-7	-	TGTGCCAGCAGTTTATCGGGGTGGAGCACAGACGAGCAGTACTTC	CASSLSGWSTDEQYF
-	TRBV7-6	TRBJ2-1	-	TGTGCCAGCAGCTCTGGGACCTACAATGAGCAGTTCTTC	CASSSGTYNEQFF
-	TRBV5-1	TRBJ2-7	TRBD1	TGCGCCAGCAGTTACTCTCAGGGGGCCTCCTACGAGCAGTACTTC	CASSYSQGASYEQYF
-	TRBV7-2	TRBJ2-7	TRBD2	TGTGCCAGCAGCTTAGGTAGCGGGACCTCCTACGAGCAGTACTTC	CASSLGSGTSYEQYF
-	TRBV18	TRBJ2-3	-	TGTGCCAGCTCCTCCCGCGGGCCAAGCACAGATACGCAGTATTTT	CASSSRGPSTDTQYF
-	TRBV7-2	TRBJ2-7	TRBD1	TGTGCCAGCAGCCAAACCGGGACAGGGCTCTACGAGCAGTACTTC	CASSQTGTGLYEQYF
-	TRBV6-1	TRBJ2-7	TRBD1	TGTGCCAGCAGTGCGGCAGGGGGCATCGACGAGCAGTACTTC	CASSAAGGIDEQYF
-	TRBV6-5	TRBJ2-1	TRBD2	TGTGCCAGCAGTTATCGGCCAGCGGGACGTTACAATGAGCAGTTCTTC	CASSYRPAGRYNEQFF
-	TRBV7-9	TRBJ1-2	-	TGTGCCAGCAGCCGCGGAATTGATGGGAATGGCTACACCTTC	CASSRGIDGNGYTF
-	TRBV6-5	TRBJ2-1	TRBD2	TGTGCCAGCAGTCGCCCGGCGGGAGCCTCGAATGAGCAGTTCTTC	CASSRPAGASNEQFF
-	TRBV5-1	TRBJ2-3	TRBD2	TGCGCCAGCAGCTTGGTTAGCGGGAGAGGCACAGATACGCAGTATTTT	CASSLVSGRGTDTQYF
-	TRBV23-1	TRBJ2-1	TRBD1	TGCGCCAGCAGTCATCTCGGGACAGGGGCAAACAATGAGCAGTTCTTC	CASSHLGTGANNEQFF
-	TRBV27	TRBJ1-2	-	TGTGCCAGCAGTTTATCTCAGGGGTTTGGCTACACCTTC	CASSLSQGFGYTF
-	TRBV28	TRBJ1-2	-	TGTGCCAGCAGCCACAGGGTGAGGGATGGCTACACCTTC	CASSHRVRDGYTF
-	TRBV29-1	TRBJ1-5	-	TGCAGCGTTGAGGGGGCCCTAGGGCAGCCCCAGCATTTT	CSVEGALGQPQHF
-	TRBV6-5	TRBJ1-2	TRBD1	TGTGCCAGCAGTTACTCGAGACAGGGAAAGAACGGCTACACCTTC	CASSYSRQGKNGYTF
-	TRBV2	TRBJ2-7	-	TGTGCCAGCAGTGACACCTACGAGCAGTACTTC	CASSDTYEQYF
once	TRBV6-1	TRBJ2-7	TRBD2	TGTGCCAGCAGTGAACGCCAGCGGGGGTCCTACGAGCAGTACTTC	CASSERQRGSYEQYF
-	TRBV18	TRBJ2-7	-	TGTGCCAGCTCATACTCCAACGAGCAGTACTTC	CASSYSNEQYF
-	TRBV27	TRBJ2-1	-	TGTGCCAGCAGTTTTCGGGAGCGATACAATGAGCAGTTCTTC	CASSFRERYNEQFF
-	TRBV7-2	TRBJ2-1	-	TGTGCCAGCAGCTTAGTGGGATACCCCATCCTCTTC	CASSLVGYPILF
-	TRBV15	TRBJ1-2	TRBD1	TGTGCCACCAGCAGACCTCCGGGACAGAGGAACTATGGCTACACCTTC	CATSRPPGQRNYGYTF
-	TRBV6-1	TRBJ2-4	-	TGTGCCAGCAGTGAAAGCCAGGGCAACATTCAGTACTTC	CASSESQGNIQYF
-	TRBV5-4	TRBJ2-7	-	TGTGCCAGCAGCTTGGTTTCGGGGAACGAGCAGTACTTC	CASSLVSGNEQYF
few	TRBV4-2	TRBJ2-7	-	TGTGCCAGCAGCCAAGGGGCGGGGAGATACGAGCAGTACTTC	CASSQGAGRYEQYF
-	TRBV27	TRBJ2-7	TRBD2	TGTGCCAGCAGCGACGGACTAGCGCGGTCCGGCGAGCAGTACTTC	CASSDGLARSGEQYF
-	TRBV10-3	TRBJ1-2	-	TGTGCCATCAGTCCGGGGATGACTAACTATGGCTACACCTTC	CAISPGMTNYGYTF